One T cell receptor (beta chain) is described in this entry. Its antigen remains unknown. Per the germline V gene, CDR1 is MNHNS and CDR2 is SASEGT. The CDR3 runs to 14 residues. V lost 6 bases to trimming and J lost 3 bases; unmatched junction nucleotides: 6. This specimen comes from a study of cytomegalovirus exposure and HLA in healthy donors. Study-wide findings and caveats: Segments of the TCR beta V type were, in most cases, productive about 90% or about 30% of the time in an earlier analysis. Among the sequence variants, a highly shared cluster was likely an artifact of sequencing.

Vbeta (60) and Jbeta (13) primers were used in the PCR. In the authors' workflow: Around 10 million of the about 80 million unique TCR beta chains counted in a later analysis were shared. TCRdb keeps only in-frame clones here, not all; method: immunoSEQ multiplex PCR. The D gene and trimming were derived from the DNA, and the V and J assignments and clone size from that table. The data hold fewer than 250,000 clones, with 82% observed a single time. J is TRBJ2-7 and V is TRBV6-1, with TRBD2 matching over 9 bases. This clonotype was sampled from a man aged 40-55 years in good health and CMV-seropositive. Sequencing used PBMCs. The CDR3 sequence: CASSHSGSGYEQYF. The CDR3 DNA follows: TGTGCCAGCAGCCATAGCGGGAGCGGCTACGAGCAGTACTTC.